Sequencing of this T cell receptor beta chain was carried out in a study of blood T cell repertoires in COVID-19. At the level of the study: Samples taken during acute and convalescent COVID-19 were collected in the United States, Italy and Spain. T cells, B-cell-depleted T cells, or PBMCs supplied cDNA or gDNA.

CDR3 size: 13 residues. V was pared by 5 bases and J by 6 bases, with 13 bases between. Per germline, CDR1 MNHEY and CDR2 SVGAGI. Under the authors' procedure: The authors estimated nucleated cell counts from reference gene primer amplification. Data came from immunoSEQ multiplex PCR; TCRdb stores just in-frame clones and leaves some out. V and J calls and clone size come straight from that table; D and trimming were deduced from the DNA. Here the sample spans roughly 180,000 clones, about 85% being singletons. The material sequenced was peripheral blood. The V and J genes are TRBV6-5 and TRBJ1-1; weak D call: TRBD1 (5 bases). This TCR was recovered from a man aged 18 to 35 with acute or convalescent COVID-19. The CDR3 DNA follows: TGTGCCAGCAGTCTCACGGGGGGGGCTGAAGCTTTCTTT. It encodes CASSLTGGAEAFF.